A single sample is the source of the 30 T cell receptor beta chains below, sequenced in a study of human T cells and chemical hapten exposure. As to time point: pre-sensitization, week 0. The treatment here: therapeutic diphenylcyclopropenone sensitization with weekly scalp DPC. TCRdb ran MiXCR on the RACE reads and lists one entry per CDR3 protein. This sample has about 120,000 distinct CDR3 sequences, with approximately 13% found just once. This material consisted of whole blood, taken in connection with sensitization to the hapten diphenylcyclopropenone (DPC). These receptors were taken from a woman aged 18-35 years with alopecia areata. Some clones in this sample may be carry-over from other donors' samples.

The sample holds a few counts of this clonotype. The chain employs TRBV7-9 and TRBJ2-1; D not resolved. The germline V gene has CDR1 SEHNR and CDR2 FQNEAQ (reference sequence). The germline V and J ends were trimmed by 4 bases and 0 bases, with 10 bases remaining between them. The CDR3 totals 15 residues. In nucleotides, the CDR3 is TGTGCCAGCAGCTCCCCAGAGAGCTCCTACAATGAGCAGTTCTTC. Translated, it gives CASSSPESSYNEQFF.

This clonotype was counted many times. The chain has TRBV29-1 and TRBJ2-7, with TRBD1 matching 9 bases. CDR1 and CDR2 (germline): SQVTM, ANQGSEA. J was trimmed by 1 base and V by 5 bases; bases with no gene match: 3. This CDR3 has 13 residues. The CDR3 coding sequence is TGCAGCGTTAGGGACAGGGCTTCCTACGAGCAGTACTTC. It yields the protein CSVRDRASYEQYF.

The chain combines TRBV12-3 or TRBV12-4 with TRBJ1-1; TRBD1 agrees at 7 bases. The V gene end was trimmed by 5 bases and the J gene end by 8 bases; junction bases not matched to a gene: 8. The CDR3 consists of 13 residues. The CDR3 DNA reads as TGTGCCAGCAGTGACAGGGCCCGGTCCGAAGCTTTCTTT. This gives the protein CASSDRARSEAFF.

The DNA of the CDR3 is TGTGCCAGCTCACCACCGGCAGGGCAGCACTATGGCTACACCTTC. Translated, it gives CASSPPAGQHYGYTF. The rearrangement links TRBV18 to TRBJ1-2; D might be TRBD1 (5 bases). The CDR3 runs to 15 residues. Per the germline V gene, CDR1 is KGHSH and CDR2 is LQKENI. Trimming shortened V by 0 bases and J by 3 bases, and 11 bases separated the two germline ends.

This clonotype turned up a few times. The chain has TRBV11-2 and TRBJ2-3, with 11 positions matching TRBD2. This CDR3 has 17 amino acids. Trimming cost V 0 bases and J 2 bases; bases outside gene matches: 4. The germline V gene encodes CDR1 SGHAT and CDR2 FQNNGV. The CDR3 region has the DNA TGTGCCAGCAGCTTAGACCCACTAGCGGGGGCCACAGATACGCAGTATTTT. It specifies CASSLDPLAGATDTQYF.

This clonotype turned up a few times. This chain links TRBV6-2 or TRBV6-3 with TRBJ2-4; 7 nucleotides agree with TRBD1. The germline CDR1 and CDR2 sequences are MNHEY and SVGEGT. The CDR3 covers 14 residues. With V trimmed by 7 bases and J by 2 bases, 5 bases remained unmatched. CDR3: CASTQTGTKNIQYF. The CDR3 nucleotides read TGTGCCAGCACCCAGACAGGGACCAAAAACATTCAGTACTTC.

V is TRBV4-3 and J is TRBJ2-7; D not certain. From germline, CDR1 is LGHNA and CDR2 YSLEER. Trimming cost V 2 bases and J 4 bases, with 9 bases left between them. This CDR3 is 13 amino acids long. DNA for the CDR3: TGCGCCAGCAGCCAAACGACCCCTTACGAGCAGTACTTC. Its translation is CASSQTTPYEQYF.

The rearrangement links TRBV4-1 to TRBJ1-3, with D possibly TRBD1 on 5 matching bases. The germline gives CDR1 MGHRA, CDR2 YSYEKL. The V end lost 4 bases, the J end lost 0 bases, and 13 bases lay between the germline ends. The CDR3 loop spans 16 amino acids. The DNA for the CDR3 is TGCGCCAGCAGCCCCCCGGGACGGTTCTCTGGAAACACCATATATTTT. It encodes CASSPPGRFSGNTIYF.

This clonotype was detected only a few times. The chain links TRBV7-2 to TRBJ1-4; D not certain. CDR3 length: 13 residues. Looked up from germline, CDR1 is SGHTA and CDR2 is FQGNSA. Trimming stripped 5 bases from V and 5 bases from J, with 9 bases between. The DNA for the CDR3 is TGTGCCAGCAGCGGCGGGCAGAATGAAAAACTGTTTTTT. It codes for CASSGGQNEKLFF.

This clonotype was detected a few times. The chain is built from TRBV6-1 and TRBJ2-1; tentatively, D is TRBD2 (5 bases). Germline-derived CDR1 and CDR2 are MNHNS and SASEGT. V dropped 3 bases and J dropped 9 bases, with 21 bases sitting between them. This CDR3 has 16 amino acids. The CDR3 DNA reads TGTGCCAGCAGTGATTTGGGTAGCGTTTTTGGTAGTGAGCAGTTCTTC. The encoded protein is CASSDLGSVFGSEQFF.

About this clonotype itself: A single base separates this from a much larger clone, so it may be a read error. The V gene is TRBV25-1, the J gene TRBJ2-1; 10 bases map to TRBD2. This CDR3 is built from 18 residues. V lost 4 bases, J lost 3 bases, and 12 bases stayed unmatched. The germline gives CDR1 MGHDK, CDR2 SYGVNS. In DNA form, the CDR3 reads TGTGCCAGCAGTGGGGCTAGCGGGGGAGCCCATAACTACAATGAGCAGTTCTTC. It encodes CASSGASGGAHNYNEQFF.

This clonotype was counted a few times. The chain combines TRBV20-1 with TRBJ2-7, with D possibly being TRBD1 (5 bases). The germline V gene has CDR1 DFQATT and CDR2 SNEGSKA (reference sequence). This CDR3 spans 12 amino acids. V was cut by 5 bases and J by 3 bases, with 11 bases left in between. CDR3 amino acids: CSAARQIYEQYF. CDR3 in DNA: TGCAGTGCTGCCCGACAGATCTACGAGCAGTACTTC.

The table lists this clonotype with a few counts. The rearrangement links TRBV7-9 to TRBJ2-5; D possibly matches TRBD1 or TRBD2 (5 bases each). The CDR3 runs 15 residues. Germline V lookup: CDR1 SEHNR, CDR2 FQNEAQ (reference sequence). Trimming left V 3 bases short and J 4 bases short, with 15 bases between. The CDR3 spells CASSLARDPLETQYF. DNA of the CDR3: TGTGCCAGCAGCTTGGCTAGGGACCCCCTAGAGACCCAGTACTTC.

This clonotype was seen only a few times. This rearrangement joins TRBV24-1 to TRBJ2-3; unclear D gene. Germline V CDR1 and CDR2: KGHDR, SFDVKD. The CDR3 length is 14 residues. V shed 5 bases and J shed 1 base, with 9 bases lying between them. CDR3 loop: CATSAARGTDTQYF. In DNA, the CDR3 is TGTGCCACCAGTGCCGCTAGGGGCACAGATACGCAGTATTTT.

This clonotype was recorded a few times. The chain recombines TRBV9 with TRBJ1-1, with D perhaps matching TRBD1 (5 bases). The V gene's germline CDR1 is SGDLS and CDR2 YYNGEE. This CDR3 comprises 14 residues. V was cut by 0 bases and J by 6 bases, with 12 bases left in between. CDR3 sequence (DNA): TGTGCCAGCAGCGTAGGGGGCGAGGTTTCTGAAGCTTTCTTT. Its translation is CASSVGGEVSEAFF. Drawing the rest from reference TRBV9 and TRBJ1-1, the complete variable domain is DSGVTQTPKHLITATGQRVTLRCSPRSGDLSVYWYQQSLDQGLQFLIQYYNGEERAKGNILERFSAQQFPDLHSELNLSSLELGDSALYFCASSVGGEVSEAFFGQGTRLTVV.

This clonotype was counted a few times. This rearrangement joins TRBV27 to TRBJ2-5; 9 bases are shared with TRBD2. CDR1 is MNHEY, CDR2 SMNVEV, per germline (reference sequence). V shed 2 bases and J 4 bases; nucleotides not matched to a gene: 8. The CDR3 has 16 residues. CDR3 nucleotide sequence: TGTGCCAGCAGTTTAAGGGCGGGGGGGCCGCGAGAGACCCAGTACTTC. Encoded protein: CASSLRAGGPRETQYF.

The sample holds many counts of this clonotype. V and J are TRBV20-1 and TRBJ1-2; possibly TRBD1 for D (6 bases). CDR3 length: 13 residues. Germline CDR1 and CDR2: DFQATT and SNEGSKA (reference sequence). V gave up 5 bases and J gave up 2 bases, with 12 bases separating them. CDR3 bases: TGCAGTGCTCGGGGGGCCGGAAACTATGGCTACACCTTC. It yields the protein CSARGAGNYGYTF.

This sequence joins TRBV6-2 or TRBV6-3 and TRBJ2-7, with 7 positions matching TRBD1. V dropped 6 bases and J dropped 3; count of bases not matched to a gene: 8. Germline V gives CDR1 MNHEY, CDR2 SVGEGT. There are 14 residues in the CDR3. In nucleotides, the CDR3 is TGTGCCAGCAGAGGACAGGACCCAGTCTACGAGCAGTACTTC. Translation gives CASRGQDPVYEQYF.

The chain has TRBV27 and TRBJ2-7; D not certain. The CDR3 length is 13 residues. V dropped 4 bases and J dropped 3 bases, with 10 bases sitting between them. The germline gives CDR1 MNHEY, CDR2 SMNVEV (reference sequence). DNA of the CDR3: TGTGCCAGCAGTTACGGGCCCGGCTACGAGCAGTACTTC. Amino acids: CASSYGPGYEQYF.

This clonotype was detected a few times. This chain links TRBV7-2 with TRBJ1-2; TRBD1 matches 8 bases. J lost 8 bases, V lost 5 bases, and 13 bases had no gene match. Germline lookup yields CDR1 SGHTA and CDR2 FQGNSA. The CDR3 is 15 residues long. For the CDR3, the DNA is TGTGCCAGCAGCCCCGGACAGGGAAGTTTTAGCGGCTACACCTTC. Translating it yields CASSPGQGSFSGYTF.

As regards this clonotype: This may be a read error: a much more frequent sequence differs by one nucleotide. The gene calls are TRBV10-3 and TRBJ1-1; D is perhaps TRBD1 (6 bases). Germline V gene lookup returns CDR1 ENHRY and CDR2 SYGVKD. The CDR3 spans 14 residues. The V end lost 6 bases, the J end lost 4 bases, and 15 bases lay between the germline ends. This CDR3 reads CAISQTRGSTEAFF. The CDR3 DNA reads TGTGCCATCAGCCAGACAAGGGGGAGCACTGAAGCTTTCTTT.

This clonotype was seen many times. The chain carries TRBV7-9 and TRBJ1-1; maybe TRBD1 (5 bases). Per the germline V gene, CDR1 is SEHNR and CDR2 is FQNEAQ (reference sequence). The CDR3 length is 15 residues. The V and J ends lost 5 bases and 4 bases respectively, with 17 bases between them. In DNA form, the CDR3 reads TGTGCCAGCAGCCTGCCCCTCATCGGGGGCACTGAAGCTTTCTTT. Translation: CASSLPLIGGTEAFF.

The chain links TRBV20-1 to TRBJ1-1; D uncertain. The germline V gene encodes CDR1 DFQATT and CDR2 SNEGSKA (reference sequence). The CDR3 contains 12 residues. Trimming left V 2 bases short and J 1 base short, with 5 bases between. This CDR3 reads CSARLGNTEAFF. The CDR3 DNA reads as TGCAGTGCTAGACTCGGGAACACTGAAGCTTTCTTT.

This clonotype has a handful of counts. This chain links TRBV7-7 with TRBJ2-5; D is perhaps TRBD1 or TRBD2 (6 bases each). The ends were cut back, 5 bases at V and 6 bases at J, with 16 bases in the middle. Per the germline V gene, CDR1 is SSHAT and CDR2 is FNYEAQ (reference sequence). The CDR3 length is 14 residues. Here the CDR3 DNA reads TGTGCCAGCAGCCCTTCGGGGGCGTTAAAGACCCAGTACTTC. This sequence encodes CASSPSGALKTQYF.

DNA of the CDR3: TGTGCCAGCAGCTACGGTATTATGGGTGGCTATGGCTACACCTTC. Translating gives CASSYGIMGGYGYTF. The chain has TRBV7-9 and TRBJ1-2; no firm D call. The CDR3 is 15 amino acids. Germline-derived CDR1 and CDR2 are SEHNR and FQNEAQ (reference sequence). With 4 bases removed from V and 4 bases from J, the gap between germline ends came to 16 bases. Variable domain in full (rest from reference TRBV7-9 and TRBJ1-2): DTGVSQNPRHKITKRGQNVTFRCDPISEHNRLYWYRQTLGQGPEFLTYFQNEAQLEKSRLLSDRFSAERPKGSFSTLEIQRTEQGDSAMYLCASSYGIMGGYGYTFGSGTRLTVV.

CDR3 sequence: CASSRSGTNEKLFF. CDR3 in DNA: TGCGCCAGCAGCCGTTCCGGAACTAATGAAAAACTGTTTTTT. The chain couples TRBV4-1 to TRBJ1-4; no firm D call. V lost 4 bases and J lost 1, with 7 bases in between. The CDR3 sequence is 14 residues long. Germline lookup yields CDR1 MGHRA and CDR2 YSYEKL.

This rearrangement joins TRBV12-3 or TRBV12-4 to TRBJ1-2; D is uncertain. The CDR3 spans 12 residues. With 4 bases removed from V and 5 bases from J, the gap between germline ends came to 8 bases. The CDR3: CASSYRDYGYTF. In DNA, the CDR3 is TGTGCCAGCAGTTATAGGGATTATGGCTACACCTTC.

The chain couples TRBV30 to TRBJ2-3; possibly TRBD1 or TRBD2 for D (5 bases each). Per the germline V gene, CDR1 is GTSNPN and CDR2 is SVGIG (reference sequence). The CDR3 runs 13 residues. V gave up 4 bases and J gave up 1 base, with 9 bases separating them. The CDR3 nucleotides are TGTGCCTGGAATTCGGGGCGCACAGATACGCAGTATTTT. Encoded protein: CAWNSGRTDTQYF.

This clonotype appeared many times. The chain uses TRBV19 and TRBJ1-5; maybe TRBD1 (5 bases). CDR3 length: 13 residues. V shed 5 bases and J shed 4 bases, with 9 bases lying between them. The germline V gene encodes CDR1 LNHDA and CDR2 SQIVND (reference sequence). The chain's CDR3 is CASSDSSNQPQHF. The CDR3 DNA follows: TGTGCCAGTAGTGACAGCTCAAATCAGCCCCAGCATTTT.

The rearrangement links TRBV3-1 to TRBJ2-3, with D maybe TRBD1 (5 bases). Trimming removed 0 bases at V and 0 bases at J, with 10 bases between. In germline, CDR1 is LGHDT, CDR2 YNNKEL (reference sequence). The length of the CDR3 is 16 residues. Here the CDR3 DNA reads TGTGCCAGCAGCCAAGATCTGACAGCTAGCACAGATACGCAGTATTTT. Protein sequence: CASSQDLTASTDTQYF.